This entry features one T cell receptor (beta chain) sequence. Per the original data handling: Scientists estimated how many nucleated cells there were by amplifying reference gene primers. Profiled with immunoSEQ multiplex PCR; TCRdb holds only in-frame clones, not every one. The DNA gave D and trimming, while V, J and clone size come from that table. Of tens of thousands of clones listed, over 70% were seen once; the top ten hold around 21%. This specimen comes from a study of blood T cell repertoires in COVID-19. As for the study in general: COVID-19 samples, acute and convalescent, were from the United States, Italy and Spain. The analysed material was cDNA or gDNA that came from T cells, B-cell-depleted T cells, or PBMCs.

Per the germline V gene, CDR1 is SGHAT and CDR2 is FQNNGV. CDR3 length: 14 residues. V dropped 1 base and J dropped 4 bases, with 10 bases sitting between them. The genes are TRBV11-2 and TRBJ1-2, with no clear D. The clonotype was recovered from a man aged 70 or older with acute or convalescent COVID-19. The sample was peripheral blood. CDR3 sequence (DNA): TGTGCCAGCAGCTTAGGAGGCGGAACCTATGGCTACACCTTC. This sequence encodes CASSLGGGTYGYTF.